These 12 T cell receptor beta chains were all obtained from the same sample, sequenced in a study of PD-1 blockade in classical Hodgkin lymphoma. Sequencing was performed with immunoSEQ multiplex PCR; in TCRdb, only in-frame clones are kept and a portion is missing. The sample yields fewer than 25,000 clones, 70% to 80% seen once. Stated time point: cycle 4 day 1 (C4D1), after 6 weeks of nivolumab. Brentuximab vedotin exposure varied, and every patient relapsed after autologous stem cell transplantation. The sample consisted of peripheral blood mononuclear cells (PBMCs), taken before the fourth cycle of nivolumab. The receptors were sampled from a human donor with classical Hodgkin lymphoma.

This chain connects TRBV7-9 to TRBJ2-7; 9 bases fit TRBD1. The V and J ends lost 5 bases and 10 bases, in that order; junction bases with no gene match: 9. Germline assignment: CDR1 SEHNR and CDR2 FQNEAQ (reference sequence). The CDR3 loop spans 13 amino acids. The CDR3 loop reads CASSPPGQGFQYF. CDR3 DNA sequence: TGTGCCAGCAGCCCCCCGGGACAGGGTTTCCAGTACTTC.

The genes are TRBV28 and TRBJ1-2; 8 bases line up with TRBD1. The V gene's germline CDR1 is MDHEN and CDR2 SYDVKM. V gave up 5 bases and J gave up 8 bases; unmatched junction bases: 10. This CDR3 is 14 amino acids long. CDR3 loop: CASSTSGQGPGYTF. The CDR3 DNA reads as TGTGCCAGCAGTACCTCCGGACAGGGTCCCGGCTACACCTTC.

On this clone: The same CDR3 is also encoded by other DNA sequences in this sample. J is TRBJ2-1 and V is TRBV19; 8 bases line up with TRBD2. CDR3 size: 14 residues. J gave up 7 bases and V 5 bases, and 7 bases lay outside the gene matches. Germline CDR1 is LNHDA and CDR2 is SQIVND (reference sequence). The CDR3 DNA sequence: TGTGCCAGTAGTTTCGGGGGGGGCAAGAATGAGCAGTTCTTC. Translation: CASSFGGGKNEQFF.

This chain joins TRBV11-2 and TRBJ1-6; no definite D call. The CDR3 spans 15 residues. The V gene lost 3 bases and the J gene lost 5 bases, with 11 bases spanning the gap. CDR1 is SGHAT, CDR2 FQNNGV, per germline. CDR3 sequence (DNA): TGTGCCAGCAGCTTGGGAGGTCAGAATAATTCACCCCTCCACTTT. Encoded protein: CASSLGGQNNSPLHF.

Only a few counts were recorded for this clone. The chain carries TRBV5-1 and TRBJ2-3; no firm D call. Trimming removed 2 bases at V and 5 bases at J, with 6 bases between. Per the germline V gene, CDR1 is SGHRS and CDR2 is YFSETQ. The length of the CDR3 is 12 residues. The CDR3 is CASSFLVDTQYF. DNA for the CDR3: TGCGCCAGCAGCTTTCTGGTAGATACGCAGTATTTT.

V is TRBV5-4 and J is TRBJ1-1; D gene ambiguous. Germline CDR1 and CDR2: SGHNT and YYREEE (reference sequence). V was pared by 4 bases and J by 0 bases, with 7 bases between. The CDR3 loop spans 13 amino acids. CDR3 amino acids: CASSRAMNTEAFF. CDR3 bases: TGTGCCAGCAGCCGGGCCATGAACACTGAAGCTTTCTTT.

The V gene is TRBV27, the J gene TRBJ2-2; 8 bases line up with TRBD2. In germline, CDR1 is MNHEY, CDR2 SMNVEV (reference sequence). The CDR3 spans 16 residues. V lost 2 bases, J lost 3 bases, and 5 bases stayed unmatched. This CDR3 reads CASSLLSGADTGELFF. The CDR3 nucleotides are TGTGCCAGCAGTTTACTTAGCGGGGCTGACACCGGGGAGCTGTTTTTT.

This sequence joins TRBV29-1 and TRBJ1-2, with 8 bases lining up with TRBD1. V lost 2 bases and J lost 4; bases outside the gene matches: 9. From germline, CDR1 is SQVTM and CDR2 ANQGSEA. CDR3 length: 15 amino acids. The CDR3 reads CSVEFAGGITYGYTF. The CDR3 DNA is TGCAGCGTTGAATTTGCAGGGGGCATAACCTATGGCTACACCTTC.

In this sample, this clone turned up a few times. CDR3 in amino acids: CASSDGTIAKNIQYF. CDR3 DNA: TGCGCCAGCAGCGATGGGACAATAGCCAAAAACATTCAGTACTTC. J is TRBJ2-4 and V is TRBV5-1; D perhaps matches TRBD1 (6 bases). The CDR3 totals 15 residues. With 4 bases removed from V and 0 bases from J, the gap between germline ends came to 11 bases. Germline CDR1 SGHRS, CDR2 YFSETQ.

A few counts support this clone. The genes are TRBV29-1 and TRBJ2-5; no clear D. The V and J ends lost 4 bases and 4 bases respectively, with 10 bases between them. The CDR3 is 12 amino acids. From germline, CDR1 is SQVTM and CDR2 ANQGSEA. CDR3 protein: CSVGGNGETQYF. The CDR3 region has the DNA TGCAGCGTTGGTGGAAACGGAGAGACCCAGTACTTC.

The chain joins TRBV7-8 to TRBJ1-2; unclear D gene. Germline V gives CDR1 SGHVS, CDR2 FQNEAQ. The CDR3 spans 15 residues. V was clipped by 5 bases and J by 3 bases, with 16 bases between them. CDR3 loop: CASSTVGEGHYGYTF. CDR3 DNA sequence: TGTGCCAGCAGCACCGTGGGAGAGGGCCACTATGGCTACACCTTC. The full variable domain, completed using reference TRBV7-8 and TRBJ1-2, is GAGVSQSPRYKVAKRGQDVALRCDPISGHVSLFWYQQALGQGPEFLTYFQNEAQLDKSGLPSDRFFAERPEGSVSTLKIQRTQQEDSAVYLCASSTVGEGHYGYTFGSGTRLTVV.

The V and J genes are TRBV2 and TRBJ2-5, with 9 bases aligning to TRBD2. V shed 7 bases, J shed 4 bases, and the junction held 7 bases outside the gene matches. Germline loops: CDR1 SNHLY, CDR2 FYNNEI. The CDR3 runs 14 residues. In DNA, the CDR3 is TGTGCCAGCAAGGGCGGGGGGGCGGCAGAGACCCAGTACTTC. This sequence encodes CASKGGGAAETQYF.